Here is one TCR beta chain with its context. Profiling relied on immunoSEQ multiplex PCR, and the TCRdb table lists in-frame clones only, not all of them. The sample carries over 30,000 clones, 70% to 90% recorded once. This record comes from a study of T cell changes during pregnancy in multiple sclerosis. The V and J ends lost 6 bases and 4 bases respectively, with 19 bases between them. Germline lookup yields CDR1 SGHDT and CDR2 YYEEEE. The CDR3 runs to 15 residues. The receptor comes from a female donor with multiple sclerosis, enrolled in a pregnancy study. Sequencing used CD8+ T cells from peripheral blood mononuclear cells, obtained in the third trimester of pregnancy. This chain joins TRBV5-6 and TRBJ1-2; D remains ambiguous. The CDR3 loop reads CASTSFPGEPYGYTF. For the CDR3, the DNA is TGTGCCAGCACAAGCTTCCCCGGGGAACCCTATGGCTACACCTTC.